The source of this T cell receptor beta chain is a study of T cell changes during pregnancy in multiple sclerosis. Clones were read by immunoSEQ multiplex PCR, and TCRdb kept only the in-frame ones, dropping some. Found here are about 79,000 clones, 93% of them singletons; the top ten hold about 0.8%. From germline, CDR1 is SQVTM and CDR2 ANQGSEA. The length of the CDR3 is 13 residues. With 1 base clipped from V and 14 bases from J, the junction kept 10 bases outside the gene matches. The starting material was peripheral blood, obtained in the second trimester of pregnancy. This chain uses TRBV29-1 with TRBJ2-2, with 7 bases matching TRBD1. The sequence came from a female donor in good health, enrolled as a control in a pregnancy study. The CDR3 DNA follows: TGCAGCGTTGAAGTCCCCGGGACAGCATCCCTGTTTTTT. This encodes CSVEVPGTASLFF.